This TCR beta chain was observed in a study of early T cells in non-severe SARS-CoV-2 infection. TCRdb fed the 5' RACE reads into MiXCR, producing one record per CDR3 protein. This sample carries about 52,000 distinct CDR3 sequences, around 10% of them seen once, and the ten largest clones take around 9.6%. From germline, CDR1 is SGHTA and CDR2 FQGTGA. V was clipped by 1 base and J by 7 bases, with 8 bases between them. The CDR3 length is 14 residues. The J gene is TRBJ1-6, the V gene TRBV7-3, with D possibly TRBD1 on 5 matching bases. Material: whole blood. The receptor was derived from an adult who was a healthcare worker with PCR-confirmed SARS-CoV-2 infection or an uninfected control (not recorded which). In nucleotides, the CDR3 is TGTGCCAGCAGCTTAAGCGGGACCAATTCACCCCTCCACTTT. This gives the protein CASSLSGTNSPLHF.